Sequencing of this TCR beta chain was carried out in a study of blood T cells in healthy people across ages. Germline V gene data show CDR1 as MNHNS and CDR2 as SASEGT. The CDR3 sequence is 14 residues long. The junction had 4 bases not matched to a gene; V was cut back by 5 bases and J by 6 bases. A second PCR, run for roughly 7 to 11 cycles, used a sample-barcoded 5' primer plus a J-beta primer mix. TCRdb independently ran MiXCR on the 5' RACE reads; one entry per CDR3 protein. The sample has about 1.6 million distinct CDR3 sequences, about 31% seen once. The receptor was isolated from a woman younger than 45 in good health. The V gene is TRBV6-1, the J gene TRBJ2-3, with TRBD1 matching over 11 bases. The sequenced material came from blood. CDR3: CASSWTGGIDTQYF. The CDR3 DNA follows: TGTGCCAGCAGTTGGACAGGGGGCATCGATACGCAGTATTTT.